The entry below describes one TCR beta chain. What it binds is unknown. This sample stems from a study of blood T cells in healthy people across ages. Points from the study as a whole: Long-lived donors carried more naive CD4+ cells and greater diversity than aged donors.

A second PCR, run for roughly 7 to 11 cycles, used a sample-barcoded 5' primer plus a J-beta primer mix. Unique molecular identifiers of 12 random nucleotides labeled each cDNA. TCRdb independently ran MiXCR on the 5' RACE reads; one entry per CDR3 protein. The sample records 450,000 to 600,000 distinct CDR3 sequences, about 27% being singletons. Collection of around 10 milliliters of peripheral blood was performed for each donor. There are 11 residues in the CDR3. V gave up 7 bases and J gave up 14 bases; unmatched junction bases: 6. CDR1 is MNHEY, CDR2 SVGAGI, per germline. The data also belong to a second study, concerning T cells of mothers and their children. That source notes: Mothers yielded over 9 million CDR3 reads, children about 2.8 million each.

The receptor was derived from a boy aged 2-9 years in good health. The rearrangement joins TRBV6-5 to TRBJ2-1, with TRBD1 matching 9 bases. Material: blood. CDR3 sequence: CASNRGPYEFF. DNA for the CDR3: TGTGCCAGCAACAGGGGGCCTTACGAGTTCTTC.